This T cell receptor (beta chain) was captured by sequencing in a study of T-cell reconstitution after alpha-beta-depleted transplantation in children. Study-level points and caveats: Alpha-beta T cells about two months after transplant reportedly derived from several hundred expanded graft clones. Some patients owed their high day-60 TCRbeta diversity to surviving recipient T cells and thymic progenitors. A year post-transplant, T-cell counts and diversity derived mostly from newly produced T cells.

This clonotype was counted many times. What it binds is not known. Looked up from germline, CDR1 is MDHEN and CDR2 is SYDVKM. V lost 8 bases and J lost 6, with 21 bases in between. The CDR3 runs 15 residues. A library of TCRbeta sequences, prepared with unique molecular identifiers, was generated. One entry per CDR3 protein, called by TCRdb with MiXCR from the PCR reads. The sample contains 550,000 to 800,000 distinct CDR3 sequences, roughly 14% of which appear only once. The V call is TRBV28, the J call TRBJ2-3; no firm D call. The source of this sequence is a girl aged 2 to 9 with congenital amegakaryocytic thrombocytopenia, due to receive a stem cell transplant. Material: PBMCs, obtained before TCRalphabeta/CD19-depleted stem cell transplant. The CDR3 nucleotides are TGTGCCAGCTCCCTAGGCGGTCCCTTGAGGGATACGCAGTATTTT. This encodes CASSLGGPLRDTQYF.